Following are 23 T cell receptor beta chains from one sample sequenced in a study of CD8+ T cells in alopecia areata. Specified treatment: oral pan-JAK inhibitor, 5-10 mg twice daily. RNA, once extracted, was reverse transcribed into cDNA for use as the sequencing template. Clones were read by immunoSEQ multiplex PCR, and TCRdb kept only the in-frame ones, dropping some. This sample has roughly 100,000 clones, with 60% found just once. This specimen consisted of CD8+ T cells sorted from blood, obtained at approximately week 60, from a patient treated with tofacitinib. These receptors were taken from a human donor with alopecia areata.

The J gene is TRBJ2-1, the V gene TRBV7-9, with a weak D call TRBD2 (7 bases). This CDR3 is 18 amino acids long. The germline gives CDR1 SEHNR, CDR2 FQNEAQ (reference sequence). The V and J ends lost 10 bases and 0 bases respectively, with 25 bases between them. DNA of the CDR3: TGTGCCACCATCCCCGTCGACGGGGGGCAGAGCTCCTACAATGAGCAGTTCTTC. Amino acids: CATIPVDGGQSSYNEQFF.

The rearrangement joins TRBV14 to TRBJ2-1, with D perhaps matching TRBD2 (5 bases). Per the germline V gene, CDR1 is SGHDN and CDR2 is FVKESK. There are 16 residues in the CDR3. Between the trimmed V and J ends, which lost 0 bases and 1 base, there was a span of 10 bases. The CDR3 DNA sequence: TGTGCCAGCAGCCAAGATGCGGGCCTTTCCTACAATGAGCAGTTCTTC. Translating it yields CASSQDAGLSYNEQFF.

The V gene is TRBV4-2, the J gene TRBJ2-5; unclear D gene. Trimming removed 0 bases from V and 4 bases from J, with 18 bases in between. Looked up from germline, CDR1 is LGHNA and CDR2 is YNFKEQ. The CDR3 is 17 residues long. The CDR3 sequence is CASSQDIRQERLETQYF. The CDR3 DNA follows: TGTGCCAGCAGCCAAGATATCAGGCAGGAGAGACTAGAGACCCAGTACTTC.

The chain joins TRBV25-1 to TRBJ2-2; D may be TRBD2 (6 bases). Germline-derived CDR1 and CDR2 are MGHDK and SYGVNS. CDR3 length equals 16 residues. The V gene lost 1 base and the J gene lost 1 base, with 10 bases spanning the gap. CDR3 sequence: CASSEWRRENTGELFF. CDR3 nucleotides: TGTGCCAGCAGTGAATGGCGGCGGGAGAACACCGGGGAGCTGTTTTTT.

This clone has just one count. The DNA of the CDR3 is TGTGCCAGCAGACAACAGGGACCCGGGGAGCTGTTTTTT. Its protein product is CASRQQGPGELFF. The gene calls are TRBV27 and TRBJ2-2; tentatively, D is TRBD1 (6 bases). CDR1 MNHEY and CDR2 SMNVEV come from the germline V gene (reference sequence). This CDR3 region has 13 residues. The germline V and J ends were trimmed by 6 bases and 6 bases, with 11 bases remaining between them.

The chain uses TRBV10-3 and TRBJ1-2; D is perhaps TRBD1 (6 bases). The germline V gene has CDR1 ENHRY and CDR2 SYGVKD. V lost 0 bases and J 2 bases, leaving 16 bases between the germline ends. The CDR3 runs 17 residues. CDR3 coding DNA: TGTGCCATCAGTGAGTCGAAGGAACAGGGCCGAAACTATGGCTACACCTTC. Translated: CAISESKEQGRNYGYTF.

The J gene is TRBJ2-7, the V gene TRBV30, with 7 positions matching TRBD1. This CDR3 is built from 14 residues. The V gene end was trimmed by 2 bases and the J gene end by 3 bases; junction bases not matched to a gene: 7. Germline V gene lookup returns CDR1 GTSNPN and CDR2 SVGIG (reference sequence). The DNA of the CDR3 is TGTGCCTGGAGTCGCCTGGACAGGAACTACGAGCAGTACTTC. This translates into CAWSRLDRNYEQYF.

The chain combines TRBV7-9 with TRBJ2-7, with TRBD2 matching over 10 bases. The germline V gene has CDR1 SEHNR and CDR2 FQNEAQ (reference sequence). The CDR3 covers 15 residues. J was trimmed by 3 bases and V by 5 bases; bases with no gene match: 7. The CDR3 sequence: CASSQRTSGFYEQYF. DNA for the CDR3: TGTGCCAGCAGCCAGCGGACTAGCGGATTCTACGAGCAGTACTTC.

V is TRBV19 and J is TRBJ1-2; tentative D call: TRBD1 (6 bases). V dropped 3 bases and J dropped 4 bases, with 15 bases sitting between them. The CDR3 length is 15 residues. Germline assignment: CDR1 LNHDA and CDR2 SQIVND (reference sequence). DNA for the CDR3: TGTGCCAGTAGTATCACGACAGGAGCCGTCTATGGCTACACCTTC. Residues: CASSITTGAVYGYTF.

The J gene is TRBJ2-7, the V gene TRBV9; 9 bases align to TRBD1. V lost 2 bases to trimming and J lost 3 bases; unmatched junction nucleotides: 3. The germline gives CDR1 SGDLS, CDR2 YYNGEE. The CDR3 runs 14 residues. The CDR3 coding sequence is TGTGCCAGCAGCGTGGGGACAGGGTTCTACGAGCAGTACTTC. Amino acid sequence: CASSVGTGFYEQYF.

This clone has at least ten counts. The chain recombines TRBV29-1 with TRBJ1-2; TRBD1 is a possible D gene (5 bases). V lost 6 bases, J lost 4 bases, and 15 bases lay in between. The CDR3 totals 13 residues. The germline V gene has CDR1 SQVTM and CDR2 ANQGSEA. CDR3: CSVPGGETYGYTF. The CDR3 coding sequence is TGCAGCGTCCCCGGGGGGGAGACCTATGGCTACACCTTC.

This clone was seen just once. The chain employs TRBV7-9 and TRBJ2-2; 7 nucleotides match TRBD1. The CDR3 length is 16 residues. With 5 bases clipped from V and 6 bases from J, the junction kept 12 bases outside the gene matches. Looked up from germline, CDR1 is SEHNR and CDR2 is FQNEAQ (reference sequence). The CDR3: CASSQTGNPRPGELFF. The CDR3 region has the DNA TGTGCCAGCAGCCAGACAGGGAACCCCCGCCCCGGGGAGCTGTTTTTT.

This sequence joins TRBV13 and TRBJ1-1; D ambiguous. Germline V gene lookup returns CDR1 PRHDT and CDR2 FYEKMQ (reference sequence). CDR3 length: 12 residues. Trimming removed 0 bases at V and 7 bases at J, with 6 bases between. CDR3 in amino acids: CASSLGVLEAFF. The CDR3 nucleotides are TGTGCCAGCAGCTTAGGAGTCCTTGAAGCTTTCTTT.

This clone was found a few times. The CDR3 region is CASSNSPGIGETQYF. CDR3 in DNA: TGCGCCAGCAGCAATAGCCCCGGCATTGGGGAGACCCAGTACTTC. The chain uses TRBV4-1 and TRBJ2-5; D gene unclear. This CDR3 is built from 15 residues. The ends were cut back, 5 bases at V and 5 bases at J, with 18 bases in the middle. Germline CDR1 MGHRA, CDR2 YSYEKL.

This chain connects TRBV9 to TRBJ1-5, with D possibly TRBD1 on 6 matching bases. This CDR3 region has 14 residues. Germline V CDR1 and CDR2: SGDLS, YYNGEE. V was clipped by 3 bases and J by 0 bases, with 7 bases between them. The CDR3 DNA reads as TGTGCCAGCAGCGCGACAGGTAGCAATCAGCCCCAGCATTTT. This translates into CASSATGSNQPQHF.

This clone was seen a handful of times. At one end the junction does not follow the germline gene, possibly because of a read error. The chain uses TRBV10-3 and TRBJ2-7, with D possibly TRBD1 on 6 matching bases. Per germline, CDR1 ENHRY and CDR2 SYGVKD. The length of the CDR3 is 14 residues. CDR3: CAISVKGEVLEKYF. The CDR3 DNA is TGTGCCATCAGTGTTAAGGGGGAAGTCCTCGAGAAGTACTTC.

This clone turned up a few times. The CDR3 protein is CASSYSGGLGELFF. The CDR3 coding sequence is TGTGCCAGCAGTTACTCTGGGGGGCTCGGGGAGCTGTTTTTT. The chain uses TRBV6-5 and TRBJ2-2; possibly TRBD1 or TRBD2 for D (6 bases each). Germline CDR1 MNHEY, CDR2 SVGAGI. This CDR3 spans 14 amino acids. V lost 0 bases, J lost 7 bases, and 9 bases lay in between.

The chain has TRBV7-6 and TRBJ1-5, with no clear D. The CDR3 has 13 residues. V shed 3 bases and J shed 6 bases, with 9 bases lying between them. The germline CDR1 and CDR2 sequences are SGHVS and FNYEAQ. Written as DNA, the CDR3 is TGTGCCAGCAGCTTGGCGGACGGTCAGCCCCAGCATTTT. It specifies CASSLADGQPQHF.

This clone occurred a few times. The rearrangement uses TRBV29-1 and TRBJ2-7; D is unclear. Deletions cut 5 bases from V and 0 bases from J, with 14 bases between. The CDR3 covers 14 residues. CDR1 SQVTM and CDR2 ANQGSEA come from the germline V gene. CDR3 sequence (DNA): TGCAGCGTTCTCCTGACTGATAGCTCCTACGAGCAGTACTTC. It codes for CSVLLTDSSYEQYF.

The chain uses TRBV4-1 and TRBJ2-3; D is perhaps TRBD1 or TRBD2 (5 bases each). The germline CDR1 and CDR2 sequences are MGHRA and YSYEKL. Trimming removed 1 base from V and 2 bases from J, with 10 bases in between. The CDR3 is 15 amino acids. CDR3 bases: TGCGCCAGCAGCCAAGTTGAGGGACCCACAGATACGCAGTATTTT. It is translated as CASSQVEGPTDTQYF.

This clone was seen only a few times. This rearrangement joins TRBV11-2 to TRBJ1-1, with 8 bases identical to TRBD1. Germline V lookup: CDR1 SGHAT, CDR2 FQNNGV. Losses at the gene ends were 2 bases for V and 6 bases for J; bases not matched to a gene: 14. This CDR3 contains 17 residues. CDR3 amino acids: CASSLTAGQGLDAEAFF. The CDR3 DNA reads as TGTGCCAGCAGCTTAACCGCCGGACAGGGTTTGGACGCTGAAGCTTTCTTT. The full variable domain, in which reference TRBV11-2 and TRBJ1-1 provide the parts outside the CDR3, is EAGVAQSPRYKIIEKRQSVAFWCNPISGHATLYWYQQILGQGPKLLIQFQNNGVVDDSQLPKDRFSAERLKGVDSTLKIQPAKLEDSAVYLCASSLTAGQGLDAEAFFGQGTRLTVV.

The CDR3, as DNA: TGTGCCAGCTCACGGCCCTATATCGGCGAGCAGTACTTC. Encoded protein: CASSRPYIGEQYF. The chain links TRBV18 to TRBJ2-7; D ambiguous. Germline V gene lookup returns CDR1 KGHSH and CDR2 LQKENI. The CDR3 runs to 13 residues. The germline V and J ends were trimmed by 4 bases and 6 bases, with 13 bases remaining between them. The full variable domain, in which reference TRBV18 and TRBJ2-7 provide the parts outside the CDR3, is NAGVMQNPRHLVRRRGQEARLRCSPMKGHSHVYWYRQLPEEGLKFMVYLQKENIIDESGMPKERFSAEFPKEGPSILRIQQVVRGDSAAYFCASSRPYIGEQYFGPGTRLTVT.

The chain combines TRBV7-2 with TRBJ2-7; D might be TRBD1 (5 bases). Trimming pared 5 bases from V and 0 bases from J, leaving 14 bases between. CDR1 and CDR2 (germline): SGHTA, FQGNSA. The CDR3 is made up of 15 amino acids. CDR3 nucleotides: TGTGCCAGCAGCGTTACAGGTTCCCCCTCCTACGAGCAGTACTTC. This encodes CASSVTGSPSYEQYF.